The TCR beta chain under discussion was sequenced for a study of T cell responses to AZD1222 COVID-19 vaccine. This CDR3 has 15 residues. Trimming stripped 3 bases from V and 0 bases from J, with 11 bases between. Germline V lookup: CDR1 SGHVS, CDR2 FQNEAQ. Libraries were prepared by immunoSEQ multiplex PCR; TCRdb keeps only in-frame clonotypes and omits some of them. Counted here are about 100,000 clones, just under 90% occurring once; the ten biggest clones make up around a sixth. The sample here was peripheral blood, taken on day 0 of AZD1222 vaccination. The receptor was derived from an adult in good health. This chain connects TRBV7-8 to TRBJ1-1; D unclear. The CDR3 DNA reads TGTGCCAGCAGCTTTTCGGTCAGAATGAACACTGAAGCTTTCTTT. Translation: CASSFSVRMNTEAFF.